This T cell receptor beta chain was documented in a study of blood T cell repertoires in COVID-19. V lost 0 bases, J lost 5 bases, and 9 bases lay in between. Germline V gives CDR1 SGHRS, CDR2 YFSETQ. The CDR3 length is 14 residues. In the original workflow: Researchers report that nucleated cell counts were estimated from reference gene primer amplification. The data were produced by immunoSEQ multiplex PCR, yet TCRdb's version contains in-frame clones alone and is incomplete. V and J calls and clone size are given by that table; D and trimming were obtained from the DNA. Of fewer than 300,000 clones listed, approximately 90% are singletons. Participant ages covered about 18 to 100 years across approximately 25 US areas.

Input material: PBMCs or T cells enriched from blood (not recorded which). This chain joins TRBV5-1 and TRBJ1-5; D remains unclear. This TCR derives from a man aged 35 to 55 who had recovered from COVID-19. The CDR3 bases are TGCGCCAGCAGCTTGGGCCAGGAGGATCAGCCCCAGCATTTT. Translation: CASSLGQEDQPQHF.